Shown below are 21 T cell receptor beta chains from a single sample sequenced in a study of persistence of HIV-infected CD4 T cells. The stimulus was lysate of CMV-infected fibroblasts, 8.5 to 10 ug/mL. CD4+ T cells upregulating both CD40 ligand and CD69 were sorted as responding cells. Antigens of these TCRs are unknown. The immunoSEQ assay was version 4, run in survey mode. TCRdb's copy holds only in-frame clones and misses some; the assay was immunoSEQ multiplex PCR. The sample lists almost 20,000 clones; around three quarters were seen once. Material: CD4+ T cells sorted from PBMCs after roughly 20-hour stimulation, obtained from a patient who received antiretroviral therapy. These receptors all come from an adult man with HIV who was CMV-seropositive.

The rearrangement links TRBV6-5 to TRBJ1-3; D possibly corresponds to TRBD1 (5 bases). This CDR3 is built from 12 residues. Looked up from germline, CDR1 is MNHEY and CDR2 is SVGAGI. V was pared by 4 bases and J by 9 bases, with 10 bases between. The CDR3 DNA sequence: TGTGCCAGCAGTTCCCCGGGGGGCACCATATATTTT. Translated: CASSSPGGTIYF.

The rearrangement joins TRBV28 to TRBJ1-2, with TRBD1 matching over 8 bases. In germline, CDR1 is MDHEN, CDR2 SYDVKM. Unmatched junction bases numbered 9, after V lost 1 base and J lost 8 bases. The CDR3 is 15 amino acids. This CDR3 is CASSLSGRGLEGYTF. The CDR3 DNA follows: TGTGCCAGCAGTTTATCGGGCAGGGGGCTGGAGGGCTACACCTTC.

The sample holds one count of this clone. The gene calls are TRBV6-1 and TRBJ2-7, with 8 bases matching TRBD1. Per germline, CDR1 MNHNS and CDR2 SASEGT. V trimming: 3 bases; J trimming: 5 bases; junction bases outside the gene matches: 3. This CDR3 is 13 amino acids long. The CDR3 region is CASSDLDRDEQYF. DNA of the CDR3: TGTGCCAGCAGTGACCTGGACAGGGACGAGCAGTACTTC.

The chain has TRBV12-3 or TRBV12-4 and TRBJ2-2; 7 bases fit TRBD1. This CDR3 is built from 12 residues. Trimming removed 9 bases from V and 5 bases from J; junction bases left unmatched: 3. CDR3 region: CASNRGTGELFF. The CDR3 bases are TGTGCCAGTAACAGGGGTACCGGGGAGCTGTTTTTT.

The chain is built from TRBV18 and TRBJ1-2; 7 positions agree with TRBD1. V gave up 3 bases and J gave up 4 bases; unmatched junction bases: 11. Germline V gives CDR1 KGHSH, CDR2 LQKENI. This CDR3 is 16 amino acids long. The CDR3 DNA is TGTGCCAGCTCACCCCCCGTCGGGACAGAAATCTATGGCTACACCTTC. It encodes CASSPPVGTEIYGYTF.

CDR3 sequence reads: CASSPRSADTQYF. CDR3 DNA sequence: TGTGCCAGCAGCCCTCGCTCGGCGGATACGCAGTATTTT. The chain uses TRBV7-9 and TRBJ2-3; D call uncertain. The germline V gene encodes CDR1 SEHNR and CDR2 FQNEAQ (reference sequence). This CDR3 is built from 13 residues. The V end lost 5 bases, the J end lost 6 bases, and 12 bases lay between the germline ends.

This clone appeared once. The chain employs TRBV14 and TRBJ2-1; 11 nucleotides agree with TRBD2. CDR3 length: 14 residues. The V gene end was trimmed by 5 bases and the J gene end by 13 bases; junction bases not matched to a gene: 10. The germline gives CDR1 SGHDN, CDR2 FVKESK. This chain's CDR3 is CASSNSGGAGNQFF. The CDR3 DNA reads TGTGCCAGCAGCAATAGCGGGGGGGCCGGAAACCAGTTCTTC.

This clone was picked up a small number of times. The CDR3 nucleotides read TGTGCCAGCAGTGTAAGCGGTTCGGGCCTGATGAACACTGAAGCTTTCTTT. Encoded protein: CASSVSGSGLMNTEAFF. The chain has TRBV2 and TRBJ1-1, with D uncertain. The germline V gene has CDR1 SNHLY and CDR2 FYNNEI. The CDR3 covers 17 residues. Deletions cut 4 bases from V and 0 bases from J, with 18 bases between.

The chain is built from TRBV24-1 and TRBJ1-5; D gene ambiguous. CDR1 is KGHDR and CDR2 is SFDVKD in the germline V gene. The CDR3 totals 15 residues. The V and J ends lost 3 bases and 3 bases respectively, with 11 bases between them. CDR3 loop: CATSDGQGINQPQHF. CDR3 nucleotide sequence: TGTGCCACCAGTGATGGGCAAGGGATCAATCAGCCCCAGCATTTT.

The chain links TRBV30 to TRBJ1-1; no clear D gene. The length of the CDR3 is 13 residues. Trimming removed 1 base from V and 3 bases from J, with 9 bases in between. Germline CDR1 reads GTSNPN; CDR2 reads SVGIG (reference sequence). As DNA, the CDR3 is TGTGCCTGGAGTGCTAGCGAATACACTGAAGCTTTCTTT. Protein: CAWSASEYTEAFF.

The genes are TRBV27 and TRBJ1-2; D may be TRBD1 (5 bases). CDR1 and CDR2 (germline): MNHEY, SMNVEV (reference sequence). Trimming took 0 bases from V and 6 from J, leaving 11 bases between them. CDR3 size: 14 residues. CDR3 DNA: TGTGCCAGCAGTTTATCAGGGGATGCGGATGGCTACACCTTC. Translation: CASSLSGDADGYTF.

The genes are TRBV7-8 and TRBJ1-3; no reliable D call. Trimming pared 5 bases from V and 8 bases from J, leaving 10 bases between. CDR3 size: 12 residues. CDR1 SGHVS and CDR2 FQNEAQ come from the germline V gene. The CDR3 here is CASSNLEDTIYF. The CDR3 nucleotides are TGTGCCAGCAGCAACCTTGAAGACACCATATATTTT.

The V gene is TRBV7-3, the J gene TRBJ1-6; D not resolved. Germline assignment: CDR1 SGHTA and CDR2 FQGTGA. The CDR3 contains 15 residues. The V and J ends lost 5 bases and 7 bases respectively, with 15 bases between them. The CDR3 DNA follows: TGTGCCAGCAGCGCCCGGGGAGGCCTCAATTCACCCCTCCACTTT. Translating gives CASSARGGLNSPLHF.

The chain joins TRBV5-1 to TRBJ2-1; a weak D match, TRBD2 (6 bases). The CDR3 sequence is 13 residues long. With 6 bases removed from V and 5 bases from J, the gap between germline ends came to 12 bases. Germline CDR1 is SGHRS and CDR2 is YFSETQ. CDR3 nucleotide sequence: TGCGCCAGCAAAGCCGGGACTGACAATGAGCAGTTCTTC. It translates to CASKAGTDNEQFF.

The gene calls are TRBV28 and TRBJ1-5; D is ambiguous. Deletions cut 3 bases from V and 5 bases from J, with 5 bases between. This CDR3 is built from 12 residues. CDR1 is MDHEN, CDR2 SYDVKM, per germline. CDR3 bases: TGTGCCAGCAGTTTGGTGTATCAGCCCCAGCATTTT. Protein: CASSLVYQPQHF.

The genes are TRBV5-6 and TRBJ2-3, with D perhaps TRBD1 (7 bases). Germline assignment: CDR1 SGHDT and CDR2 YYEEEE. The V gene lost 2 bases and the J gene lost 6 bases, with 13 bases spanning the gap. There are 14 residues in the CDR3. The CDR3 coding sequence is TGTGCCAGCAGCTTCCAGGGGGGACGCGATACGCAGTATTTT. Its translation is CASSFQGGRDTQYF.

The CDR3 region is CAWDVTASGNTIYF. Here the CDR3 DNA reads TGTGCCTGGGACGTGACAGCCTCTGGAAACACCATATATTTT. V and J are TRBV30 and TRBJ1-3; D perhaps matches TRBD1 (5 bases). Trimming stripped 5 bases from V and 0 bases from J, with 11 bases between. The CDR3 consists of 14 residues. From germline, CDR1 is GTSNPN and CDR2 SVGIG (reference sequence).

DNA for the CDR3: TGTGCCAGCAGCGTAACCGGGACAGGCCCCTATGGCTACACCTTC. As protein: CASSVTGTGPYGYTF. The chain has TRBV6-5 and TRBJ1-2, with TRBD1 identical over 8 bases. The trim removed 6 bases at V and 4 bases at J, leaving 10 bases unmatched. Germline V CDR1 and CDR2: MNHEY, SVGAGI. The CDR3 has 15 residues.

The V and J genes are TRBV6-5 and TRBJ2-7, with TRBD2 identical over 8 bases. Germline V gene data show CDR1 as MNHEY and CDR2 as SVGAGI. The V segment lost 4 bases and the J segment 6 bases; nucleotides outside the gene matches: 5. This CDR3 has 13 residues. The CDR3 sequence is CASSLAGSGEQYF. Written as DNA, the CDR3 is TGTGCCAGCAGTTTAGCGGGGTCGGGCGAGCAGTACTTC.

The chain uses TRBV28 and TRBJ2-1, with 7 bases matching TRBD1. Germline V lookup: CDR1 MDHEN, CDR2 SYDVKM. The junction had 7 bases not matched to a gene; V was cut back by 11 bases and J by 0 bases. The CDR3 runs 14 residues. CDR3 nucleotide sequence: TGTGCCGGGCAGAGGGACAGCTCCTACAATGAGCAGTTCTTC. Protein sequence: CAGQRDSSYNEQFF.

The rearrangement uses TRBV5-1 and TRBJ1-6; 12 bases fit TRBD1. CDR1 SGHRS and CDR2 YFSETQ come from the germline V gene. Trimming removed 0 bases from V and 8 bases from J; junction bases left unmatched: 3. This CDR3 is 16 amino acids long. The CDR3 DNA sequence: TGCGCCAGCAGCTTGGACCGGGACAGGGGGCATTCACCCCTCCACTTT. Encoded protein: CASSLDRDRGHSPLHF.